This TCR beta chain was sequenced during a study of shared clonotypes between healthy human individuals. Germline CDR1 and CDR2: SGDLS and YYNGEE. Trimming stripped 4 bases from V and 0 bases from J, with 17 bases between. This CDR3 is built from 16 residues. Study observations and caveats: Relative to their counterparts shared across all four donors, non-shared clonotypes exhibited diminished generation probabilities.

The repertoire was sequenced with immunoSEQ multiplex PCR; TCRdb's copy has only in-frame clones and lacks some. The sample lists around 2,000,000 clones; roughly 91% were seen once. Terminally differentiated effector memory CD45RA+ cells were excluded by CCR7 positive selection of CD45RO-negative cells. As for this clone: Its matching antigen is unknown.

The sample taken for sequencing was naive CD8+ T cells from PBMCs. V gene TRBV9 combines with J gene TRBJ2-7; D possibly corresponds to TRBD1 (6 bases). The clonotype comes from a man between 18 and 29 years old in good health. Some clones in this sample may be carry-over from other donors' samples. In DNA form, the CDR3 reads TGTGCCAGCAGCCCCCGAGGACAGCATGACTCCTACGAGCAGTACTTC. Translating gives CASSPRGQHDSYEQYF.